This T cell receptor beta chain was identified during a study of shared clonotypes between healthy human individuals. This table comes from immunoSEQ multiplex PCR, and its TCRdb copy is limited to in-frame clones, with some not included. The sample holds 2 million to 2.5 million clones; about 94% are singletons and the top ten take 0.1% to 0.15%. Germline-derived CDR1 and CDR2 are MNHEY and SVGAGI. This CDR3 is 13 amino acids long. Trimming removed 5 bases at V and 4 bases at J, with 11 bases between. Sequencing was carried out using naive CD4+ T cells sorted from blood. As to subset: CD45RA+ positively selected. The chain is built from TRBV6-5 and TRBJ1-1; D gene ambiguous. The receptor was derived from a man aged 18 to 29 in good health. DNA for the CDR3: TGTGCCAGCAGTCCGCAACTTAGCACTGAAGCTTTCTTT. Translating gives CASSPQLSTEAFF.